This is a list of T cell receptor beta chains from one sample in a study of blood T cell repertoires in COVID-19. Data came from immunoSEQ multiplex PCR; TCRdb stores just in-frame clones and leaves some out. The sample lists more than 85,000 clones, about 87% occurring once. Source material: peripheral blood. These receptors all stem from a human donor in a cohort sampled during active COVID-19. CDR3s include the opening cysteine and the closing phenylalanine or tryptophan. D genes are given only for firm matches. Not every row has a clone size; where given, it reads once, few, many or a size class.

>TRBJ2-2|TRBV6-5|once|TRBD1
CASSRDRVTGELFF
TGTGCCAGCAGCCGTGACAGGGTGACCGGGGAGCTGTTTTTT
>TRBJ2-7|TRBV28|-|-
CASRDNYEQYF
TGTGCCAGCAGAGACAACTACGAGCAGTACTTC
>TRBJ1-3|TRBV28|-|-
CASSFDGSSGNTIYF
TGTGCCAGCAGTTTTGATGGCAGCTCTGGAAACACCATATATTTT
>TRBJ1-2|TRBV6-2/TRBV6-3|-|-
CASSYGGRVRLGYTF
TGTGCCAGCAGTTACGGCGGCAGGGTTCGACTCGGCTACACCTTC
>TRBJ2-4|TRBV11-2|-|-
CASSPRGASIAKNIQYF
TGTGCCAGCAGCCCCCGGGGGGCCTCAATAGCCAAAAACATTCAGTACTTC
>TRBJ1-1|TRBV28|-|-
CASTGTQNTEAFF
TGTGCCAGCACCGGGACACAGAACACTGAAGCTTTCTTT
>TRBJ2-3|TRBV7-3|-|TRBD1
CASSLRQGATDTQYF
TGTGCCAGCAGCTTAAGACAGGGGGCAACGGATACGCAGTATTTT
>TRBJ2-3|TRBV9|-|-
CASSPRSGRGLDF
TGTGCCAGCAGCCCGCGGTCGGGCAGGGGCTTGGATTTT
>TRBJ1-2|TRBV6-2/TRBV6-3|-|TRBD1
CASSSTGGDGYTF
TGTGCCAGCAGTTCGACAGGGGGAGATGGCTACACCTTC
>TRBJ2-1|TRBV5-4|-|TRBD1
CASSLTGGPHNEQFF
TGTGCCAGCAGCTTGACAGGGGGGCCACACAATGAGCAGTTCTTC
>TRBJ1-1|TRBV30|-|TRBD1
CAWSRRQGANTEAFF
TGTGCCTGGAGCCGACGACAGGGGGCGAACACTGAAGCTTTCTTT
>TRBJ2-5|TRBV2|-|TRBD2
CASAGVGTRVQETQYF
TGTGCCAGCGCAGGCGTAGGGACTAGAGTCCAAGAGACCCAGTACTTC
>TRBJ2-7|TRBV11-2|once|TRBD1
CASRNRGAGYEQYF
TGTGCCAGCAGAAACAGGGGCGCAGGCTACGAGCAGTACTTC
>TRBJ1-1|TRBV28|-|TRBD1
CASSLQQGGDTEAFF
TGTGCCAGCAGTTTGCAACAGGGGGGGGACACTGAAGCTTTCTTT
>TRBJ2-7|TRBV10-3|-|TRBD2
CAISGPSGGNYEQYF
TGTGCCATCAGTGGCCCTAGCGGGGGGAACTACGAGCAGTACTTC
>TRBJ2-1|TRBV11-3|-|TRBD2
CASSFGTSGGRKQFF
TGTGCCAGCAGCTTCGGGACTAGCGGGGGCAGGAAGCAGTTCTTC
>TRBJ1-1|TRBV28|-|-
CASSGGSTFSGAFF
TGTGCCAGCAGTGGGGGGTCCACATTCAGTGGAGCTTTCTTT
>TRBJ1-1|TRBV5-1|-|TRBD1
CASSPQTGASTEAFF
TGCGCCAGCAGCCCCCAGACAGGGGCCAGCACTGAAGCTTTCTTT
>TRBJ1-5|TRBV18|-|-
CASSPPGGLNQPQHF
TGTGCCAGCTCACCACCGGGCGGGCTCAATCAGCCCCAGCATTTT
>TRBJ1-2|TRBV29-1|-|-
CSVGGGGNYGYTF
TGCAGCGTCGGGGGAGGGGGAAACTATGGCTACACCTTC
>TRBJ2-2|TRBV11-1|-|-
CASSLEDTGELFF
TGTGCCAGCAGCTTGGAGGACACCGGGGAGCTGTTTTTT
>TRBJ2-2|TRBV2|-|TRBD2
CASERLAGGRELFF
TGTGCCAGCGAAAGACTAGCGGGGGGGCGGGAGCTGTTTTTT
>TRBJ2-3|TRBV11-2|-|-
CASSFYADTQYF
TGTGCCAGCAGCTTTTATGCGGATACGCAGTATTTT
>TRBJ2-1|TRBV4-1|-|TRBD1
CASSQDRGSSYNEQFF
TGCGCCAGCAGCCAAGACAGGGGGAGCTCCTACAATGAGCAGTTCTTC
>TRBJ2-1|TRBV2|-|-
CASRPRSSYNEQFF
TGTGCCAGCAGGCCCCGGAGCTCCTACAATGAGCAGTTCTTC
>TRBJ2-5|TRBV3-1/TRBV3-2|-|TRBD2
CASSQEGLAGGPQETQYF
TGTGCCAGCAGCCAAGAGGGACTAGCGGGGGGGCCCCAAGAGACCCAGTACTTC
>TRBJ1-4|TRBV7-8|-|-
CASSARTGGRGEKLFF
TGTGCCAGCAGCGCACGGACCGGGGGACGGGGGGAAAAACTGTTTTTT